These T cell receptor beta chains were read from a single sample in a study of T cells in Graves' hyperthyroidism and ophthalmopathy. TCRdb redid the calling of the multiplex PCR reads with MiXCR, one entry per CDR3 protein. The data show under 350,000 distinct CDR3 sequences, with 21% seen just once and over 40% held by the top ten. Source material: blood. All receptors come from a woman aged 45-65 years with Graves' hyperthyroidism. The CDR3 runs from the conserved cysteine through the conserved F or W. D genes are given only for firm matches. Only part of the rows carry a size: once, few, many, or a class if the clone is expanded.

CDR3 DNA	CDR3 protein	CDR3 length	clone size	V gene	J gene	D gene
TGTGCCAGCAGCCCTGAGGAGTACGACAATGAGCAGTTCTTC	CASSPEEYDNEQFF	14	few	TRBV7-2	TRBJ2-1	.
TGTGCCAGCACGAGTGGACCTATAACCCCTGGGAGAGAGACCCAGTACTTC	CASTSGPITPGRETQYF	17	.	TRBV6-4	TRBJ2-5	.
TGTGCCAGCAAGCCGGACACCCCAAGCAACTATGGCTACACCTTC	CASKPDTPSNYGYTF	15	.	TRBV27	TRBJ1-2	.
TGTGCCAGCAGTTTAGGGCGTAGGACAGGAGAGACCCAGTACTTC	CASSLGRRTGETQYF	15	many	TRBV27	TRBJ2-5	TRBD1
TGTGCCAGCACCCGGGACAGCACAGATACGCAGTATTTT	CASTRDSTDTQYF	13	many	TRBV2	TRBJ2-3	.
TGCAGTGCTAGAGATCCGGGTAGCGGGAGCTTCGAGCAGTACTTC	CSARDPGSGSFEQYF	15	.	TRBV20-1	TRBJ2-7	TRBD2
TGTGCCAGCACCCTCCTGGGTAAACTGTTTTTT	CASTLLGKLFF	11	.	TRBV12-3/TRBV12-4	TRBJ1-4	.
TGTGCCAGCAGTTTTGGTAGGAGCGGGGCCATGAACACTGAAGCTTTCTTT	CASSFGRSGAMNTEAFF	17	many	TRBV12-3/TRBV12-4	TRBJ1-1	.
TGTGCCAGTAGTCCCGGGGAGACCTACGAGCAGTACTTC	CASSPGETYEQYF	13	many	TRBV19	TRBJ2-7	.
TGTGCCAGCAACCGAGCGGAAAATGAGCAGTTCTTC	CASNRAENEQFF	12	many	TRBV2	TRBJ2-1	.
TGTGCCAGCAGTTTTTCAGAGTTTAGCAATCAGCCCCAGCATTTT	CASSFSEFSNQPQHF	15	.	TRBV28	TRBJ1-5	.
TGTGCCAGTAGAGGGACAGCAATTTCCCCCACAGATACGCAGTATTTT	CASRGTAISPTDTQYF	16	once	TRBV2	TRBJ2-3	TRBD1
TGCGCCAGCAGCCAAGAAGGGACTCTCTATGGCCACACCTTC	CASSQEGTLYGHTF	14	.	TRBV4-1	TRBJ1-2	.
TGCGCCAGCAGCTCTCCCGGGACGGACACAGATACGCAGTATTTT	CASSSPGTDTDTQYF	15	.	TRBV5-1	TRBJ2-3	.
TGTGCCTGGAGTGCCGGGTTTTACGAGCAGTACTTC	CAWSAGFYEQYF	12	many	TRBV30	TRBJ2-7	.
TGTGCCAGCAGCTTAGATTCGGGAGGGAATACTGAAGCTTTCTTT	CASSLDSGGNTEAFF	15	many	TRBV11-3	TRBJ1-1	.
TGTGCCAGCCGTCGGACATCGCCGATGAACACTGAAGCTTTCTTT	CASRRTSPMNTEAFF	15	.	TRBV28	TRBJ1-1	.
TGTGCCAGCAGTTACTCGGCCAATAACTATGGCTACACCTTC	CASSYSANNYGYTF	14	once	TRBV3-1	TRBJ1-2	.
TGCAGTGCTCCTACTGACACCAGAATGGGGCCCCAGCATTTT	CSAPTDTRMGPQHF	14	few	TRBV20-1	TRBJ1-5	.
TGTGCCAGCAGTTTGCAGATTAATCAGCCCCAGCATTTT	CASSLQINQPQHF	13	few	TRBV27	TRBJ1-5	.
TGTGCCAGCTCATCCTCGGGCGGGAGTACAAGAAATGAGCAGTTCTTC	CASSSSGGSTRNEQFF	16	once	TRBV18	TRBJ2-1	TRBD2
TGCGCCAGCAGCTTGGAGAGGAACTACGAGCAGTACTTC	CASSLERNYEQYF	13	.	TRBV5-1	TRBJ2-7	.
TGTGCCAGCAGTTTTACAGGGGGCGTACGAAATGAGCAGTTCTTC	CASSFTGGVRNEQFF	15	few	TRBV12-3/TRBV12-4	TRBJ2-1	TRBD1
TGCGCCAGCAGCTTGGCCCGAACTAGCGGGACCAGCTACGAGCAGTACTTC	CASSLARTSGTSYEQYF	17	many	TRBV5-1	TRBJ2-7	TRBD2
TGTGCCAGCAGCTTGTACGATGAGCAGTTCTTC	CASSLYDEQFF	11	few	TRBV7-9	TRBJ2-1	.
TGTGCCAGCAGCTTAGACTGGAATTCCTACGAGCAGTACTTC	CASSLDWNSYEQYF	14	few	TRBV11-2	TRBJ2-7	.
TGTGCCAGCATCCGAGGGGCGACCGATTATCAAGAGACCCAGTACTTC	CASIRGATDYQETQYF	16	many	TRBV6-1	TRBJ2-5	.
TGTGCCAGCAGCTTCCAAGAATGGACTAGCGGGACTTATTACAATGAGCAGTTCTTC	CASSFQEWTSGTYYNEQFF	19	many	TRBV11-3	TRBJ2-1	TRBD2
TGTGCCAGCAGGGAGGGGGGTCGCCTAAGGGACCATCAGCAGTACTTC	CASREGGRLRDHQQYF	16	many	TRBV3-1	TRBJ2-7	.
TGCAGTGCTATCAGTCCAGGGGGTCAAAACGAGCAGTACTTC	CSAISPGGQNEQYF	14	.	TRBV20-1	TRBJ2-7	TRBD1
TGTGCCAGCAGCCCAAGGGGACAGGGTCAATCCTACGAGCAGTACTTC	CASSPRGQGQSYEQYF	16	once	TRBV7-9	TRBJ2-7	TRBD1
TGTGCCAGCAGACTCCCGGGACTAGCGACAGATACGCAGTATTTT	CASRLPGLATDTQYF	15	.	TRBV11-3	TRBJ2-3	TRBD2